Listed here are 9 T cell receptor beta chains from one sample, sequenced in a study of CD8+ T cells in alopecia areata. Indicated treatment: oral pan-JAK inhibitor, 5-10 mg twice daily. As the sequencing template, cDNA was produced by extracting RNA and reverse transcribing it. Profiled with immunoSEQ multiplex PCR; TCRdb holds only in-frame clones, not every one. This repertoire shows about 210,000 clones, 64% found once; its top ten account for about 4%. Material: CD4+ T cells sorted from blood, obtained at week 4, from a patient treated with tofacitinib. The source is a human donor with alopecia areata.

The CDR3 sequence is CAGHGQEASPLHF. DNA of the CDR3: TGTGCCGGCCACGGGCAGGAGGCTTCACCCCTCCACTTT. The V call is TRBV6-1, the J call TRBJ1-6; D is unresolved. The CDR3 is 13 amino acids. Germline V lookup: CDR1 MNHNS, CDR2 SASEGT. V lost 11 bases and J lost 9, with 17 bases in between.

The rearrangement links TRBV11-2 to TRBJ2-1, with D perhaps TRBD2 (5 bases). Trimming took 6 bases from V and 5 from J, leaving 17 bases between them. Germline V lookup: CDR1 SGHAT, CDR2 FQNNGV. The CDR3 spans 15 residues. CDR3 nucleotide sequence: TGTGCCAGCAGTATTAGCGCCTCATCAAACAATGAGCAGTTCTTC. It is translated as CASSISASSNNEQFF.

This clone was counted many times. The chain links TRBV6-5 to TRBJ2-1, with a possible D match to TRBD1 (6 bases). The CDR3 is 16 residues long. Germline CDR1 and CDR2: MNHEY and SVGAGI. V was clipped by 2 bases and J by 6 bases, with 17 bases between them. CDR3 nucleotides: TGTGCCAGCAGTTACGGGGGCGTCGGAGGTGGCAATGAGCAGTTCTTC. Amino acids: CASSYGGVGGGNEQFF.

The chain recombines TRBV15 with TRBJ1-1, with D hard to call. The germline V gene has CDR1 LNHNV and CDR2 YYDKDF (reference sequence). This CDR3 contains 15 residues. V dropped 1 base and J dropped 4 bases, with 13 bases sitting between them. CDR3 in amino acids: CATSRVRSAATEAFF. The CDR3 region has the DNA TGTGCCACCAGCAGAGTCCGGTCCGCGGCCACTGAAGCTTTCTTT.

The chain's CDR3 is CASSVGGGDRNTEAFF. In DNA form, the CDR3 reads TGTGCCAGCAGCGTAGGAGGGGGAGATAGGAACACTGAAGCTTTCTTT. The V call is TRBV9, the J call TRBJ1-1, with TRBD1 as a possible D gene (6 bases). Germline lookup yields CDR1 SGDLS and CDR2 YYNGEE. Deletions cut 0 bases from V and 1 base from J, with 13 bases between. The CDR3 covers 16 residues.

This clone occurred a few times. The gene calls are TRBV4-1 and TRBJ1-3; 7 nucleotides align to TRBD1. Germline V gene data show CDR1 as MGHRA and CDR2 as YSYEKL. The CDR3 sequence is 17 residues long. The junction had 9 bases not matched to a gene; V was cut back by 4 bases and J by 0 bases. CDR3 residues: CASSPRGQENSGNTIYF. CDR3 nucleotide sequence: TGCGCCAGCAGCCCGAGGGGGCAGGAGAACTCTGGAAACACCATATATTTT.

This chain uses TRBV19 with TRBJ2-1; D is unclear. Trimming shortened V by 1 base and J by 7 bases, and 8 bases separated the two germline ends. The germline gives CDR1 LNHDA, CDR2 SQIVND (reference sequence). CDR3 length: 13 residues. The CDR3 loop reads CASSIGNRNEQFF. Here the CDR3 DNA reads TGTGCCAGTAGTATAGGGAACCGAAATGAGCAGTTCTTC.

The V call is TRBV5-4, the J call TRBJ1-2; TRBD1 is a possible D gene (5 bases). This CDR3 contains 13 residues. Looked up from germline, CDR1 is SGHNT and CDR2 is YYREEE (reference sequence). Trimming took 7 bases from V and 4 from J, leaving 14 bases between them. The CDR3 region is CASGLAGTYGYTF. CDR3 DNA sequence: TGTGCCAGCGGCCTCGCAGGGACCTATGGCTACACCTTC.

The chain is built from TRBV7-9 and TRBJ1-1, with TRBD1 as a possible D gene (6 bases). There are 15 residues in the CDR3. Germline assignment: CDR1 SEHNR and CDR2 FQNEAQ (reference sequence). V was pared by 1 base and J by 1 base, with 10 bases between. CDR3 loop: CASSLGLGANTEAFF. CDR3 DNA sequence: TGTGCCAGCAGCTTAGGGCTGGGGGCGAACACTGAAGCTTTCTTT.